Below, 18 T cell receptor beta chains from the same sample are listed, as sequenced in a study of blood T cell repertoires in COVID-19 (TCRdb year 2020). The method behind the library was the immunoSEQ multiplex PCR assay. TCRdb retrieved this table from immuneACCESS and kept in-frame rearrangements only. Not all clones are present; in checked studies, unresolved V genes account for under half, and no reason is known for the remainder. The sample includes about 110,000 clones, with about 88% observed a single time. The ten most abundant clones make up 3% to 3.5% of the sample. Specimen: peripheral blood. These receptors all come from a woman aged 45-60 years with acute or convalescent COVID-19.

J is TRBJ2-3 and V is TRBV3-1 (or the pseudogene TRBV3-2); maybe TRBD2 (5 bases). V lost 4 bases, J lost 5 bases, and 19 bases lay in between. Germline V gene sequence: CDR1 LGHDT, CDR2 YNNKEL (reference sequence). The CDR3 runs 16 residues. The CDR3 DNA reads TGTGCCAGCAGCCCCCCACGCGTTCGGGATGGAGATACGCAGTATTTT. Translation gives CASSPPRVRDGDTQYF.

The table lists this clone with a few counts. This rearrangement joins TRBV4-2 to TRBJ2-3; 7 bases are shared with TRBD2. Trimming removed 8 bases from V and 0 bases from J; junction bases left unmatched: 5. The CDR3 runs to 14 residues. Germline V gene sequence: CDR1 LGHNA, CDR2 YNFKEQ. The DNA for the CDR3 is TGTGCCAGCCGCCCTAGCGGAAGCACAGATACGCAGTATTTT. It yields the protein CASRPSGSTDTQYF.

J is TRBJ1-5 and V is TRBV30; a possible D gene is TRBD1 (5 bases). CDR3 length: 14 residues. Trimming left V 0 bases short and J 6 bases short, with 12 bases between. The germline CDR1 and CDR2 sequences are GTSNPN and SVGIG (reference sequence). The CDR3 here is CAWSVSRVGQPQHF. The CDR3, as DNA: TGTGCCTGGAGTGTTTCCAGGGTGGGTCAGCCCCAGCATTTT. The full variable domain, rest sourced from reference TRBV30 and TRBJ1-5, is SQTIHQWPATLVQPVGSPLSLECTVEGTSNPNLYWYRQAAGRGLQLLFYSVGIGQISSEVPQNLSASRPQDRQFILSSKKLLLSDSGFYLCAWSVSRVGQPQHFGDGTRLSIL.

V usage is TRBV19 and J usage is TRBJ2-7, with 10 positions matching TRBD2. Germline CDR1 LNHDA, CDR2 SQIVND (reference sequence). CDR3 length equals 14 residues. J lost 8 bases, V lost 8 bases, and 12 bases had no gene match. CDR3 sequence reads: CASATGTSARQQYF. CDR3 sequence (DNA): TGTGCCAGTGCGACCGGGACTAGCGCCCGCCAGCAGTACTTC.

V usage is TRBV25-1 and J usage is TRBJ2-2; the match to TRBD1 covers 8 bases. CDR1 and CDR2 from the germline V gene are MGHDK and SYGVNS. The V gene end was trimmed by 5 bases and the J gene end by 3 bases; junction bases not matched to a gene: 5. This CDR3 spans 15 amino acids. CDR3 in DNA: TGTGCCAGCAGTCGAGTGACAGGGGACACCGGGGAGCTGTTTTTT. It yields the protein CASSRVTGDTGELFF.

The CDR3 spells CASSMPTSGRMTEQFF. CDR3 in DNA: TGTGCCAGTAGTATGCCGACTAGCGGGAGAATGACTGAGCAGTTCTTC. The J gene is TRBJ2-1, the V gene TRBV19, with 12 nucleotides matching TRBD2. After removal of 3 bases from V and 9 bases from J, the junction contained 9 bases not matched to a gene. This CDR3 contains 16 residues. The germline V gene has CDR1 LNHDA and CDR2 SQIVND (reference sequence).

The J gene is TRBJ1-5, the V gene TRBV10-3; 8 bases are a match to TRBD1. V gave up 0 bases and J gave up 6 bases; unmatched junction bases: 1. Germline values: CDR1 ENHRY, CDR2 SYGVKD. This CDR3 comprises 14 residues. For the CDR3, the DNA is TGTGCCATCAGTGAGTCGACAGGGGCTCAGCCCCAGCATTTT. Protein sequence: CAISESTGAQPQHF.

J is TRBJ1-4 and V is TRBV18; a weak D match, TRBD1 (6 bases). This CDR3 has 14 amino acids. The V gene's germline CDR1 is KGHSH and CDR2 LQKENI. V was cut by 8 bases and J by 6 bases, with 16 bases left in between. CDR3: CASTAGGGDEKLFF. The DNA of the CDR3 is TGTGCCAGCACGGCGGGGGGCGGCGATGAAAAACTGTTTTTT.

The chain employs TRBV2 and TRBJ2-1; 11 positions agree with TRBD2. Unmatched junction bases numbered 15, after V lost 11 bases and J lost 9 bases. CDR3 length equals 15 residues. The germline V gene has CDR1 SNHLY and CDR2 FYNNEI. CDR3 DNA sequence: TGTGCCGGTGCCGGGCTAGCGGGAGGAAGGGGTGAGCAGTTCTTC. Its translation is CAGAGLAGGRGEQFF.

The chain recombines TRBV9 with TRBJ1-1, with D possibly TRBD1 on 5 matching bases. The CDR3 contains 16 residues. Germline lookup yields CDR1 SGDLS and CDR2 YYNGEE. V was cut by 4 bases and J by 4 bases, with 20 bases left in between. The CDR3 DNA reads TGTGCCAGCAGCCCCTATTCCCCCGGGGGAGGCACTGAAGCTTTCTTT. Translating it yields CASSPYSPGGGTEAFF.

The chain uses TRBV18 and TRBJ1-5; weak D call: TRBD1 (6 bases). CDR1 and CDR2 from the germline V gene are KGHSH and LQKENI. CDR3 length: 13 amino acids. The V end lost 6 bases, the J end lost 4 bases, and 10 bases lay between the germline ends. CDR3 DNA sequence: TGTGCCAGCTCGTTGGGACAAAATCAGCCCCAGCATTTT. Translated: CASSLGQNQPQHF.

In DNA, the CDR3 is TGTGCCAGCAGGACGGACAGGGGTCGATTGAACACTGAAGCTTTCTTT. Its translation is CASRTDRGRLNTEAFF. The chain employs TRBV7-9 and TRBJ1-1; 9 bases are shared with TRBD1. The V and J ends lost 6 bases and 0 bases, in that order; junction bases with no gene match: 8. The CDR3 sequence is 16 residues long. Germline lookup yields CDR1 SEHNR and CDR2 FQNEAQ (reference sequence).

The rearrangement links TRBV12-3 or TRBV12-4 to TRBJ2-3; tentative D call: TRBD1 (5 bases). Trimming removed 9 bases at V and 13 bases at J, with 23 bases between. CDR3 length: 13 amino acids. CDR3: CASRSAGQGAEYF. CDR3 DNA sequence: TGTGCCAGTAGGTCGGCAGGACAAGGGGCGGAGTATTTT.

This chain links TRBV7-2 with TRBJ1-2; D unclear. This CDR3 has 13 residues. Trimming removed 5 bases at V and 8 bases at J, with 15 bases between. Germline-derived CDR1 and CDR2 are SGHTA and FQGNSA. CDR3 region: CASSPSVGRGYTF. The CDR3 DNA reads TGTGCCAGCAGCCCTTCAGTTGGCAGGGGCTACACCTTC.

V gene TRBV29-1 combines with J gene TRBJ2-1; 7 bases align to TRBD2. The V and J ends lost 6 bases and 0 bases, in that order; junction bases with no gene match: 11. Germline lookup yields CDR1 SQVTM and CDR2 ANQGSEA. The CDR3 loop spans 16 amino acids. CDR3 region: CSVAGPASGSYNEQFF. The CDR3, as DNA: TGCAGCGTCGCAGGCCCGGCTAGCGGCTCCTACAATGAGCAGTTCTTC.

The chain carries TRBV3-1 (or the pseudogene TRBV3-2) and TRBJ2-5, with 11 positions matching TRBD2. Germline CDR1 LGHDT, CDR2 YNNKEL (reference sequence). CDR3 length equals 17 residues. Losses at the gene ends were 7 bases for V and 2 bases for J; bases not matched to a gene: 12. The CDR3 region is CASTTTSGRVRQETQYF. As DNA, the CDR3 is TGTGCCAGCACCACAACTAGCGGGAGAGTAAGGCAAGAGACCCAGTACTTC.

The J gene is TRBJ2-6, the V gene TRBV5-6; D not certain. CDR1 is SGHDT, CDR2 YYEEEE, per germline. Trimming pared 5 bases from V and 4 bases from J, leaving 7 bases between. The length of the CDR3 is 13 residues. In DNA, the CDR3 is TGTGCCAGCAGGGTGAGGGGGGCCAACGTCCTGACTTTC. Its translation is CASRVRGANVLTF.

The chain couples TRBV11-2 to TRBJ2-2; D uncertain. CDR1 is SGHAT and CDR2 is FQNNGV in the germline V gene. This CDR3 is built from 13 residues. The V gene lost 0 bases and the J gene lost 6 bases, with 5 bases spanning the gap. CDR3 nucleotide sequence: TGTGCCAGCAGCTTAGATCGGGCCGGGGAGCTGTTTTTT. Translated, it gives CASSLDRAGELFF.